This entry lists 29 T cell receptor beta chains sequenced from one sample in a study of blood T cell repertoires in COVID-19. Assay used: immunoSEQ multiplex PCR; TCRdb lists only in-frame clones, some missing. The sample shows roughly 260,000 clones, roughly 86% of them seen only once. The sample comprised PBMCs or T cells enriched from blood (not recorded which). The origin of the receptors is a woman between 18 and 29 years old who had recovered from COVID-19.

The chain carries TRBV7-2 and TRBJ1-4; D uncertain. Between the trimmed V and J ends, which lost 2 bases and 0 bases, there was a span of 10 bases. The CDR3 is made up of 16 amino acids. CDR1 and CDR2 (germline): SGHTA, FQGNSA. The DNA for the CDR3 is TGTGCCAGCAGCTTACTCCCAGGTTCAACTAATGAAAAACTGTTTTTT. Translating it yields CASSLLPGSTNEKLFF.

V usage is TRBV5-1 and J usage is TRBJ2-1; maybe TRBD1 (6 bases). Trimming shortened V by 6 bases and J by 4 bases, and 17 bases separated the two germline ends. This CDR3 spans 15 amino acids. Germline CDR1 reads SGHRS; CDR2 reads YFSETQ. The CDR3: CASTMGQGRYNEQFF. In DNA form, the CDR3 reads TGCGCCAGCACGATGGGGCAGGGGCGGTACAATGAGCAGTTCTTC.

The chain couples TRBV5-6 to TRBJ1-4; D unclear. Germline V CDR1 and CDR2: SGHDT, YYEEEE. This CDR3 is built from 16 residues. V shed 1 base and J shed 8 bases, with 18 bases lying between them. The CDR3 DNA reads TGTGCCAGCAGCTTGAAGCGGGCCGTCGCATGGGAAAAACTGTTTTTT. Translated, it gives CASSLKRAVAWEKLFF. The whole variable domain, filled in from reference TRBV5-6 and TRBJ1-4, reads DAGVTQSPTHLIKTRGQQVTLRCSPKSGHDTVSWYQQALGQGPQFIFQYYEEEERQRGNFPDRFSGHQFPNYSSELNVNALLLGDSALYLCASSLKRAVAWEKLFFGSGTQLSVL.

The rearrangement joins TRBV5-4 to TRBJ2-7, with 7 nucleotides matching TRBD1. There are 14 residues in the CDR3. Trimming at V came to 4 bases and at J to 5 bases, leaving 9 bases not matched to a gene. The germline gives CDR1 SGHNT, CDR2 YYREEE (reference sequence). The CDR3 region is CASSRRQGRDEQYF. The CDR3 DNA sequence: TGTGCCAGCAGCCGACGACAGGGACGGGACGAGCAGTACTTC.

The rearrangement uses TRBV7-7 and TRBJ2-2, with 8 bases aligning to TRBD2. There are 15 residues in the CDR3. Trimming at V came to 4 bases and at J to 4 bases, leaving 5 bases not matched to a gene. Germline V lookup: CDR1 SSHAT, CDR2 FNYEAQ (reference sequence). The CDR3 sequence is CASSSGRVGTGELFF. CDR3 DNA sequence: TGTGCCAGCAGCTCCGGGAGGGTCGGCACCGGGGAGCTGTTTTTT. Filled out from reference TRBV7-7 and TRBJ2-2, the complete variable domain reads GAGVSQSPRYKVTKRGQDVTLRCDPISSHATLYWYQQALGQGPEFLTYFNYEAQPDKSGLPSDRFSAERPEGSISTLTIQRTEQRDSAMYRCASSSGRVGTGELFFGEGSRLTVL.

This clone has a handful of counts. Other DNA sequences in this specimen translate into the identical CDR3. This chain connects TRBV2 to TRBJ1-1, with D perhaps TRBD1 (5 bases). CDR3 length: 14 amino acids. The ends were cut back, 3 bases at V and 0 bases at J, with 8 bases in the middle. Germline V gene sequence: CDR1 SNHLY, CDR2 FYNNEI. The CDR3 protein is CASSEGGVNTEAFF. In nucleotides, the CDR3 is TGTGCCAGCAGTGAGGGGGGAGTGAACACTGAAGCTTTCTTT.

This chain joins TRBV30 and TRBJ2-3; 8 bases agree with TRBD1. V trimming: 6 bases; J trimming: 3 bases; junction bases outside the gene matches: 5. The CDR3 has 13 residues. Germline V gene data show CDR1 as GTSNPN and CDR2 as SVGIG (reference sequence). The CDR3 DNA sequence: TGTGCCTGCCACAGGGGGACGACAGATACGCAGTATTTT. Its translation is CACHRGTTDTQYF.

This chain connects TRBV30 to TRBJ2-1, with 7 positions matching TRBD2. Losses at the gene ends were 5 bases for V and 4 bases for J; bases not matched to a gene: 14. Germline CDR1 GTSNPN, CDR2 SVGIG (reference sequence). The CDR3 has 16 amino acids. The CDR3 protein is CAWSGLAATMYNEQFF. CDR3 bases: TGTGCCTGGTCCGGTCTAGCGGCTACAATGTACAATGAGCAGTTCTTC.

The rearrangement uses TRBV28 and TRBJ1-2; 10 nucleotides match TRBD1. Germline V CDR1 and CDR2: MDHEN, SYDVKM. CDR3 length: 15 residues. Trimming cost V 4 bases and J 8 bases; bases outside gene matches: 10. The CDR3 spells CASSSSGSGQGGYTF. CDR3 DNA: TGTGCCAGCAGTTCCTCCGGATCGGGACAGGGGGGCTACACCTTC.

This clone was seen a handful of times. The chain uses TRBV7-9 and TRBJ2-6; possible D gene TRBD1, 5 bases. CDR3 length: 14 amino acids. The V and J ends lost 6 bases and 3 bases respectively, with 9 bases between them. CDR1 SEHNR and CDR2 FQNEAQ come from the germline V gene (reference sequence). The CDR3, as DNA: TGTGCCAGCAGTTCAGGGTTTGGGGCCAACGTCCTGACTTTC. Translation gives CASSSGFGANVLTF.

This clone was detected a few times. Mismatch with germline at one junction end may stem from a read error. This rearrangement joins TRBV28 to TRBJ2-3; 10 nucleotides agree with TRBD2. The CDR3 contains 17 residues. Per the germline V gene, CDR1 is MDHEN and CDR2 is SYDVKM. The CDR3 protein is CASSLWASGSGRDTQYF. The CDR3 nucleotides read TGTGCCAGCAGCTTATGGGCTAGCGGGAGCGGGAGAGATACGCAGTATTTT.

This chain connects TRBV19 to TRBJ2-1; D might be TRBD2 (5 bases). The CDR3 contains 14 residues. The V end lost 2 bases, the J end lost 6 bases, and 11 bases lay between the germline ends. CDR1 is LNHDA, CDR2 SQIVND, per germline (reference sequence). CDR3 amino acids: CASSIQARGNEQFF. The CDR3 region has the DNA TGTGCCAGTAGTATACAGGCTCGGGGCAATGAGCAGTTCTTC.

The CDR3 here is CASSPRVGGVVSEQFF. CDR3 coding DNA: TGTGCCAGCAGCCCGAGGGTTGGCGGGGTCGTGTCTGAGCAGTTCTTC. The V gene is TRBV11-3, the J gene TRBJ2-1; tentative D call: TRBD2 (6 bases). This CDR3 has 16 residues. Trimming shortened V by 5 bases and J by 9 bases, and 23 bases separated the two germline ends. From germline, CDR1 is SGHNT and CDR2 YENEEA.

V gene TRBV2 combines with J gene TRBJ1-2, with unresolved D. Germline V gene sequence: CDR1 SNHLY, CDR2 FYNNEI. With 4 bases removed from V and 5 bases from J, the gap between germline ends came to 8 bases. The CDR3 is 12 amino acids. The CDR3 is CASSAQKYGYTF. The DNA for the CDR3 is TGTGCCAGCAGTGCACAGAAATATGGCTACACCTTC.

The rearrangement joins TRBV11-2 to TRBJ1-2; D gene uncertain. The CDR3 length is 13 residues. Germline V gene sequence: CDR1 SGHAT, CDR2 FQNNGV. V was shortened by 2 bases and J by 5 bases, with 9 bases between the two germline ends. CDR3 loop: CASSLSQSYGYTF. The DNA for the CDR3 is TGTGCCAGCAGCTTATCCCAGTCTTATGGCTACACCTTC.

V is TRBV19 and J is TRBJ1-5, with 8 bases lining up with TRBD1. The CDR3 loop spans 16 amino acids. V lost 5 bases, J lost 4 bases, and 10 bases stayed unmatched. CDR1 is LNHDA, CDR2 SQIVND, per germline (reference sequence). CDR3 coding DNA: TGTGCCAGTAGTGGAAGACAGGGGCCTTTGAATCAGCCCCAGCATTTT. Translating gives CASSGRQGPLNQPQHF.

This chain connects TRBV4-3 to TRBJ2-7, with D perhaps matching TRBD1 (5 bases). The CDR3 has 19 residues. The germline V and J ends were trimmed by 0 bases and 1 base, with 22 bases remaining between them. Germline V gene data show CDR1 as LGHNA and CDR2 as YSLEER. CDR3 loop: CASSQDTPTAIGGSYEQYF. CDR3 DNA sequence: TGCGCCAGCAGCCAAGATACCCCGACAGCTATTGGTGGTTCCTACGAGCAGTACTTC.

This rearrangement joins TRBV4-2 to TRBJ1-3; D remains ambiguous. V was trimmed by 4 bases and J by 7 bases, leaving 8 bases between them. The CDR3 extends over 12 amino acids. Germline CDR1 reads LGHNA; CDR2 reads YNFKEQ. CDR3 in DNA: TGTGCCAGCAGCCCCAGCGGGAACACCATATATTTT. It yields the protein CASSPSGNTIYF.

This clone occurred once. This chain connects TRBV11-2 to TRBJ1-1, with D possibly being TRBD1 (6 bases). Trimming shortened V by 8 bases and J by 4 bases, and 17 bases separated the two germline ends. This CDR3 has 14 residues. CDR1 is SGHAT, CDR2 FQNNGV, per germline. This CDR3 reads CASGRGREGTEAFF. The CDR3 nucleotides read TGTGCCAGCGGCCGGGGGCGGGAGGGCACTGAAGCTTTCTTT.

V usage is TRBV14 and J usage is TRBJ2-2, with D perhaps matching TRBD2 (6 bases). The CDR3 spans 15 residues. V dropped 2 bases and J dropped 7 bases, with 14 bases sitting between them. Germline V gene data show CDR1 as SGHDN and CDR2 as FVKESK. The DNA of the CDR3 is TGTGCCAGCAGCCAAACCGGGGGACGTGGCGGGGAGCTGTTTTTT. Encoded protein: CASSQTGGRGGELFF.

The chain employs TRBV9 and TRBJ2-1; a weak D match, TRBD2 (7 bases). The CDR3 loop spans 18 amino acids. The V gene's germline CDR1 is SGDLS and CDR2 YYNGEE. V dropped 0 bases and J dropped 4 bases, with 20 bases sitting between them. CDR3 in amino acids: CASSVEVLGAGDYNEQFF. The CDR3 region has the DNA TGTGCCAGCAGCGTAGAAGTTTTGGGGGCGGGAGATTACAATGAGCAGTTCTTC.

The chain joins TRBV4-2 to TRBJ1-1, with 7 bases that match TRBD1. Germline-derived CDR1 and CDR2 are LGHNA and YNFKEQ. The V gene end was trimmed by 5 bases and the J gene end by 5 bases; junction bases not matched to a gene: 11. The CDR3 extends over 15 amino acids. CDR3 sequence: CASSDRQGGETEAFF. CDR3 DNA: TGTGCCAGCAGCGACAGACAGGGTGGAGAGACTGAAGCTTTCTTT.

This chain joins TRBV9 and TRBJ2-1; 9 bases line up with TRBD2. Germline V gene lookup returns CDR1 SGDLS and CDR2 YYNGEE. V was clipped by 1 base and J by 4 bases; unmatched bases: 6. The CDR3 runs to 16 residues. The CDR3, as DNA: TGTGCCAGCAGCGTAAATAGCGGGAGTAATTACAATGAGCAGTTCTTC. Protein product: CASSVNSGSNYNEQFF.

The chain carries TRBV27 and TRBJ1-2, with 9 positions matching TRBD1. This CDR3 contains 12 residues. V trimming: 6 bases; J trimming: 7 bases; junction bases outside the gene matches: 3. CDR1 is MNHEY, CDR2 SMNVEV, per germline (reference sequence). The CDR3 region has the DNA TGTGCCAGCAGAACAGGGGGCTCTGGCTACACCTTC. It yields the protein CASRTGGSGYTF.

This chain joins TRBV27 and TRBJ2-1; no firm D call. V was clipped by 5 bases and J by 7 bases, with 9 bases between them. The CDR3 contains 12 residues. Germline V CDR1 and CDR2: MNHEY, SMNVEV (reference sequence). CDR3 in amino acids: CASSPLRNEQFF. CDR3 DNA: TGTGCCAGCAGTCCCCTTAGAAATGAGCAGTTCTTC.

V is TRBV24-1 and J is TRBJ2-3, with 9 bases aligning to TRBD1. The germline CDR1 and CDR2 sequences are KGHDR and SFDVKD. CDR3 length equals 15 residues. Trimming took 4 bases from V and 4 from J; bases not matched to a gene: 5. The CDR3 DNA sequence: TGTGCCACCAGTGACGGGACAGGGATTTCAGATACGCAGTATTTT. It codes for CATSDGTGISDTQYF.

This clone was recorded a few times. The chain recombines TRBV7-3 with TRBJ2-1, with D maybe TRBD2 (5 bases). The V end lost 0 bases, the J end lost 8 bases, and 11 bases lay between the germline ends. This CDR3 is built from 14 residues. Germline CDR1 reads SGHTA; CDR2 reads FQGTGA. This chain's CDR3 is CASSLTPSSDEQFF. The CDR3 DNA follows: TGTGCCAGCAGCTTAACCCCTAGCAGCGATGAGCAGTTCTTC.

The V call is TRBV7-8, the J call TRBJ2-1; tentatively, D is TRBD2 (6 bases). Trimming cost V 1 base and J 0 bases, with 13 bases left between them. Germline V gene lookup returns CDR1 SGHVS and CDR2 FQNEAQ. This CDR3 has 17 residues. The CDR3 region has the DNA TGTGCCAGCAGCTTAGTGGGGACTCCAGGCTCCTACAATGAGCAGTTCTTC. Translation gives CASSLVGTPGSYNEQFF.

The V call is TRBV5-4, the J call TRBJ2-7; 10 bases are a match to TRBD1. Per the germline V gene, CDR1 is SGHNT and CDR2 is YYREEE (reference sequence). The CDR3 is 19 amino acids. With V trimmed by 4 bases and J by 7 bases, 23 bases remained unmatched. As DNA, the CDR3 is TGTGCCAGCAGCAGCGGGATCGGGTTCACCGGGACAGGGGTTTTGGAGCAGTACTTC. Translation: CASSSGIGFTGTGVLEQYF. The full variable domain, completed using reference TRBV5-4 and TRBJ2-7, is ETGVTQSPTHLIKTRGQQVTLRCSSQSGHNTVSWYQQALGQGPQFIFQYYREEENGRGNFPPRFSGLQFPNYSSELNVNALELDDSALYLCASSSGIGFTGTGVLEQYFGPGTRLTVT.